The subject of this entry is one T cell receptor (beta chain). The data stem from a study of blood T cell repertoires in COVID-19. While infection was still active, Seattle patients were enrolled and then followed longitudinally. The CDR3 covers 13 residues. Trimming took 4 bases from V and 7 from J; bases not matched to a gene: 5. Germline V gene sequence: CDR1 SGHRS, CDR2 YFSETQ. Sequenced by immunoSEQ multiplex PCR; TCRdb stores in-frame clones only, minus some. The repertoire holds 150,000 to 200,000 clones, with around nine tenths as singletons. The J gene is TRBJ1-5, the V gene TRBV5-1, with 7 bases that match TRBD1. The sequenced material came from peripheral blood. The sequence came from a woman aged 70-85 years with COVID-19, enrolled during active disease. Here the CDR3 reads CASSPRQGQPQHF. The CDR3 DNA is TGCGCCAGCAGCCCTAGACAGGGCCAGCCCCAGCATTTT.